This paragraph covers one T cell receptor (beta chain) sequence. Its antigen is as yet unknown. This specimen comes from a study of T-cell memory formation after mild COVID-19. Germline V CDR1 and CDR2: KGHSH, LQKENI. Trimming pared 3 bases from V and 4 bases from J, leaving 21 bases between. The CDR3 loop spans 17 amino acids. Researchers used 5'RACE with constant-segment primers to make TCR alpha and TCR beta cDNA libraries that carry sample barcodes and UMIs. TCRdb re-derived calls from the 5' RACE reads in MiXCR, one entry per CDR3 protein. The sample lists about 610,000 distinct CDR3 sequences, around 16% occurring once. General study results and limits: The authors did not confirm SARS-CoV-2 specificity of second-wave clones peaking day 37.

The gene calls are TRBV18 and TRBJ1-2; no firm D call. The source is an adult woman who had mild COVID-19 (a few samples of this study predate the infection). Cell type and time point are not known. The specimen sequenced was PBMCs or a T cell subset sorted from them (not recorded which). CDR3 coding DNA: TGTGCCAGCTCACCCCGTACAAATGTAGGTGGACCCTATGGCTACACCTTC. Its translation: CASSPRTNVGGPYGYTF.